The clone carrying this TCR beta chain was picked up many times. Germline loops: CDR1 SEHNR, CDR2 FQNEAQ (reference sequence). Unmatched junction bases numbered 8, after V lost 5 bases and J lost 2 bases. The CDR3 consists of 15 residues. This specimen comes from a study of tumor-infiltrating lymphocytes in oesophageal squamous cell carcinoma. TCRdb itself ran the PCR reads through MiXCR, one entry per CDR3 protein. This table has 15,000 to 25,000 distinct CDR3 sequences, approximately 39% appearing once. The sequencing sample was made of normal esophageal tissue next to the tumor. The TCR was taken from a male donor with esophageal squamous cell carcinoma. The chain has TRBV7-9 and TRBJ2-7; 8 bases are shared with TRBD1. CDR3 DNA: TGTGCCAGCAGCCTACTGGGGACAGGTCCCTACGAGCAGTACTTC. This sequence encodes CASSLLGTGPYEQYF.